The present TCR beta chain was sequenced within a study of response to subunit inactivated influenza vaccine. Study-wide findings and caveats: Seasonal influenza vaccination, on each occasion, was suggested by the authors to recruit few new T cells.

MiXCR, run by TCRdb on the RT-PCR reads, gives a single entry per CDR3 protein. Here the sample spans about 620,000 distinct CDR3 sequences, about 12% being singletons. A word on this clonotype: Its antigen is unidentified.

V was pared by 4 bases and J by 5 bases, with 6 bases of the junction left unmatched. CDR1 and CDR2 from the germline V gene are LGHDT and YNNKEL (reference sequence). CDR3 length equals 15 residues. The rearrangement uses TRBV3-1 and TRBJ2-5; 11 bases map to TRBD2. The sequences come from PBMCs from blood, collected on the day of vaccination. This clonotype was sampled from a man aged 50-60 years who received an inactivated influenza vaccine. The CDR3: CASSLLAGGVETQYF. DNA of the CDR3: TGTGCCAGCAGCCTTTTAGCGGGGGGGGTGGAGACCCAGTACTTC.